This T cell receptor (beta chain) emerged from a study of T cells in Graves' hyperthyroidism and ophthalmopathy. Study results and caveats: Among clonotypes expanded in thyroid above 0.001, most were also found in blood.

The CDR3 regions of TCR beta were amplified from RNA transcripts. The HTBI primer set drove a first-round RT-PCR of the TCR CDR3. TCRdb passed the multiplex PCR reads through MiXCR, listing each CDR3 protein once. The sample has under 400,000 distinct CDR3 sequences, 21% seen once. Germline trimming cut 5 bases from V and 8 bases from J; bases unmatched to any gene: 8. Germline lookup yields CDR1 SGHNT and CDR2 YENEEA. The CDR3 covers 15 residues. Graves' hyperthyroidism was deemed stable given no ophthalmopathy progression within 18 months. About this clonotype itself: The antigen is not known.

The TCR originated in a woman aged 45 to 65 with Graves' hyperthyroidism. The chain is built from TRBV11-3 and TRBJ2-1; 11 nucleotides agree with TRBD1. Specimen: blood. For the CDR3, the DNA is TGTGCCAGCAGCCAGGGACAGGGGGATTTCGATGAGCAGTTCTTC. It is translated as CASSQGQGDFDEQFF.